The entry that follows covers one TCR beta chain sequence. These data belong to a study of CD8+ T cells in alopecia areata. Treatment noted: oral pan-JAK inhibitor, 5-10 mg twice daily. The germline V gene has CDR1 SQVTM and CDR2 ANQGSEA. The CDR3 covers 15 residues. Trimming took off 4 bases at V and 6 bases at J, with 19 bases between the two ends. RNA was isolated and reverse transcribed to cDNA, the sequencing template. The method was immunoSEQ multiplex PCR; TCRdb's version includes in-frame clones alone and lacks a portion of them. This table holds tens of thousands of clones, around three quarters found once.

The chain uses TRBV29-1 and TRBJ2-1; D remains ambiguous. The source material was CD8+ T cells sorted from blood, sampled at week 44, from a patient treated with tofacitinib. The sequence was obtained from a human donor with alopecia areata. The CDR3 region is CSVVLTDRRFNEQFF. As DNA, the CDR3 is TGCAGCGTTGTTCTCACTGACCGAAGATTCAATGAGCAGTTCTTC.